These 20 T cell receptor beta chains were all obtained from the same sample, sequenced in a study of vaccination and CD4 T cells after COVID-19. Treatment of the sample: approximately nine-day PBMC culture with coronavirus spike peptide pools or control peptides (ViraFEST assay). Scientists ran DNA taken from cultured CD4+ T cells through the Oncomine TCR Beta short-read assay for sequencing. TCRdb independently ran MiXCR on the PCR reads; one entry per CDR3 protein. This table holds about 10,000 distinct CDR3 sequences, 35% to 50% found once. Their recognized antigens are unknown. Sequenced sample: CD4+ T cells from blood, cultured in vitro. Receptors were obtained from a human donor who had recovered from COVID-19.

The chain links TRBV24-1 to TRBJ2-3, with 8 bases that match TRBD1. Trimming at V came to 3 bases and at J to 2 bases, leaving 3 bases not matched to a gene. This CDR3 is 15 amino acids long. Germline V gene lookup returns CDR1 KGHDR and CDR2 SFDVKD. The CDR3 protein is CATSDQGASTDTQYF. The CDR3 bases are TGTGCCACCAGTGATCAGGGGGCATCCACAGATACGCAGTATTTT.

This clonotype appeared a few times. The gene calls are TRBV19 and TRBJ1-6, with D unresolved. The CDR3 extends over 13 amino acids. The V end lost 5 bases, the J end lost 11 bases, and 13 bases lay between the germline ends. Germline V lookup: CDR1 LNHDA, CDR2 SQIVND (reference sequence). The CDR3 region is CASSADERAPLHF. CDR3 sequence (DNA): TGTGCCAGTAGTGCGGACGAGAGGGCACCCCTCCACTTT.

V is TRBV4-1 and J is TRBJ1-4, with D possibly matching TRBD1 (5 bases). The CDR3 sequence is 14 residues long. Germline V CDR1 and CDR2: MGHRA, YSYEKL. The germline V and J ends were trimmed by 0 bases and 8 bases, with 10 bases remaining between them. CDR3 amino acids: CASSQDRDSEKLFF. The DNA of the CDR3 is TGCGCCAGCAGCCAAGACAGGGATAGCGAAAAACTGTTTTTT.

J is TRBJ1-2 and V is TRBV27, with D tentatively TRBD1 (6 bases). V lost 5 bases and J 4 bases, leaving 17 bases between the germline ends. CDR1 and CDR2 (germline): MNHEY, SMNVEV (reference sequence). The CDR3 runs 15 residues. The DNA for the CDR3 is TGTGCCAGCAGTCCCGACAGGTTCGTCGTCTATGGCTACACCTTC. Translating gives CASSPDRFVVYGYTF.

This clonotype was counted between two and nine times. J is TRBJ2-1 and V is TRBV6-5; 11 bases line up with TRBD2. Per germline, CDR1 MNHEY and CDR2 SVGAGI. V lost 4 bases to trimming and J lost 4 bases; unmatched junction nucleotides: 9. The CDR3 length is 17 residues. The CDR3 region has the DNA TGTGCCAGCAGTTCACCTGGACTAGCGGGTACTTACAATGAGCAGTTCTTC. It yields the protein CASSSPGLAGTYNEQFF.

This clonotype came up a few times. V gene TRBV2 combines with J gene TRBJ1-5; a weak D match, TRBD1 (5 bases). CDR3 length equals 13 residues. CDR1 is SNHLY, CDR2 FYNNEI, per germline. Between the trimmed V and J ends, which lost 11 bases and 6 bases, there was a span of 17 bases. The CDR3: CAGGLQVGQPQHF. CDR3 sequence (DNA): TGTGCCGGAGGACTACAGGTGGGTCAGCCCCAGCATTTT.

This clonotype has more than one count but fewer than ten. The chain links TRBV7-9 to TRBJ2-4, with TRBD1 identical over 8 bases. The J segment lost 0 bases and the V segment lost 4 bases, leaving 11 bases of the junction unmatched. Per germline, CDR1 SEHNR and CDR2 FQNEAQ (reference sequence). The CDR3 has 18 amino acids. The chain's CDR3 is CASSSTGTGGVAKNIQYF. The CDR3 coding sequence is TGTGCCAGCAGCTCGACCGGGACAGGTGGGGTAGCCAAAAACATTCAGTACTTC. The complete variable domain, with remaining parts taken from reference TRBV7-9 and TRBJ2-4, reads DTGVSQNPRHKITKRGQNVTFRCDPISEHNRLYWYRQTLGQGPEFLTYFQNEAQLEKSRLLSDRFSAERPKGSFSTLEIQRTEQGDSAMYLCASSSTGTGGVAKNIQYFGAGTRLSVL.

The J gene is TRBJ2-3, the V gene TRBV14, with D tentatively TRBD1 or TRBD2 (5 bases each). Trimming removed 1 base from V and 1 base from J, with 15 bases in between. CDR1 SGHDN and CDR2 FVKESK come from the germline V gene. This CDR3 has 17 amino acids. The CDR3 sequence is CASSQGGSIRGTDTQYF. DNA of the CDR3: TGTGCCAGCAGCCAAGGGGGGAGCATCCGGGGCACAGATACGCAGTATTTT. Together with reference TRBV14 and TRBJ2-3, the CDR3 gives the full variable domain: EAGVTQFPSHSVIEKGQTVTLRCDPISGHDNLYWYRRVMGKEIKFLLHFVKESKQDESGMPNNRFLAERTGGTYSTLKVQPAELEDSGVYFCASSQGGSIRGTDTQYFGPGTRLTVL.

The chain is built from TRBV5-5 and TRBJ2-5, with 13 bases that match TRBD2. The ends lost 4 bases at V and 4 bases at J; junction bases unmatched: 10. Germline V gene lookup returns CDR1 SGHKS and CDR2 YYEKEE (reference sequence). The CDR3 runs 17 residues. The CDR3 protein is CASSRLLAGGPGETQYF. The CDR3 DNA reads as TGTGCCAGCAGCCGACTACTAGCGGGGGGGCCGGGAGAGACCCAGTACTTC.

In its sample, this clonotype was seen a few times. This chain joins TRBV7-2 and TRBJ2-2, with D unclear. The CDR3 runs 15 residues. The ends were cut back, 3 bases at V and 0 bases at J, with 8 bases in the middle. Germline V lookup: CDR1 SGHTA, CDR2 FQGNSA. In DNA, the CDR3 is TGTGCCAGCAGCTTCAGTGGGGCGAACACCGGGGAGCTGTTTTTT. Translated: CASSFSGANTGELFF.

This chain links TRBV24-1 with TRBJ2-5; the D gene is possibly TRBD2 (6 bases). This CDR3 comprises 13 residues. V lost 7 bases, J lost 2 bases, and 10 bases lay in between. In germline, CDR1 is KGHDR, CDR2 SFDVKD. CDR3 nucleotides: TGTGCCACCAGCGGGGGAGTGCAAGAGACCCAGTACTTC. It codes for CATSGGVQETQYF.

This chain links TRBV12-3 or TRBV12-4 with TRBJ1-5; no firm D call. The CDR3 sequence is 15 residues long. V was trimmed by 4 bases and J by 0 bases, leaving 10 bases between them. CDR3 sequence (DNA): TGTGCCAGCAGTTCTTACAGCGATAGCAATCAGCCCCAGCATTTT. Its translation: CASSSYSDSNQPQHF.

This clonotype occurred a few times. The chain has TRBV20-1 and TRBJ1-1; the D gene is possibly TRBD1 (5 bases). The CDR3 extends over 13 amino acids. From germline, CDR1 is DFQATT and CDR2 SNEGSKA (reference sequence). The V and J ends lost 0 bases and 4 bases respectively, with 9 bases between them. The CDR3, as DNA: TGCAGTGCTAGAGATGGGGCAGGCACTGAAGCTTTCTTT. Translating it yields CSARDGAGTEAFF.

The chain joins TRBV7-2 to TRBJ2-7; 11 bases align to TRBD1. CDR1 and CDR2 (germline): SGHTA, FQGNSA. The trim removed 2 bases at V and 2 bases at J, leaving 2 bases unmatched. The CDR3 runs to 15 residues. CDR3 nucleotide sequence: TGTGCCAGCAGCTTACTGGGACAGGGGGCCTACGAGCAGTACTTC. Translating it yields CASSLLGQGAYEQYF.

This clonotype has more than one count but fewer than ten. This chain connects TRBV10-2 to TRBJ2-3, with TRBD2 identical over 13 bases. Germline values: CDR1 WSHSY, CDR2 SAAADI. With 0 bases clipped from V and 4 bases from J, the junction kept 7 bases outside the gene matches. CDR3 length: 18 residues. For the CDR3, the DNA is TGCGCCAGCAGTGAGTCAAGTCGACTAGCGGGGGGCGCAGATACGCAGTATTTT. Encoded protein: CASSESSRLAGGADTQYF.

This clonotype was observed a handful of times. The genes are TRBV2 and TRBJ2-3; no definite D call. Per germline, CDR1 SNHLY and CDR2 FYNNEI. V dropped 6 bases and J dropped 4 bases, with 8 bases sitting between them. The CDR3 totals 12 residues. Here the CDR3 reads CASRRYADTQYF. The CDR3, as DNA: TGTGCCAGCAGGCGCTACGCAGATACGCAGTATTTT.

In its sample, this clonotype ranks as medium-sized. The rearrangement links TRBV7-9 to TRBJ2-5; 8 bases are shared with TRBD2. CDR1 and CDR2 (germline): SEHNR, FQNEAQ (reference sequence). V shed 5 bases and J 1 base; nucleotides not matched to a gene: 15. The CDR3 contains 18 residues. The CDR3, as DNA: TGTGCCAGCAGCACCAACCGGGTCGGGCTAGCGGGCCAAGAGACCCAGTACTTC. It encodes CASSTNRVGLAGQETQYF.

The V gene is TRBV7-9, the J gene TRBJ1-2; no definite D call. The CDR3 totals 12 residues. Trimming took 4 bases from V and 5 from J, leaving 8 bases between them. Looked up from germline, CDR1 is SEHNR and CDR2 is FQNEAQ (reference sequence). The CDR3 reads CASSSFWYGYTF. DNA of the CDR3: TGTGCCAGCAGCTCCTTTTGGTATGGCTACACCTTC.

This sequence joins TRBV11-2 and TRBJ2-3; D is uncertain. The CDR3 runs 15 residues. CDR1 and CDR2 from the germline V gene are SGHAT and FQNNGV. V was clipped by 6 bases and J by 5 bases, with 18 bases between them. The CDR3 coding sequence is TGTGCCAGCAGGCCCCCGTTAAGGGCTTTAGATACGCAGTATTTT. This translates into CASRPPLRALDTQYF.

A word on this clonotype: Relative to the germline gene, one junction end is altered; a read error may explain this. Here the CDR3 DNA reads TGTGCCAGTAGTATATCGGGTCTAGCGGGGGGACAAGAGGCCCAGTACTTC. Translation: CASSISGLAGGQEAQYF. The gene calls are TRBV19 and TRBJ2-5; 11 bases fit TRBD2. Germline V gene lookup returns CDR1 LNHDA and CDR2 SQIVND (reference sequence). CDR3 length: 17 residues.